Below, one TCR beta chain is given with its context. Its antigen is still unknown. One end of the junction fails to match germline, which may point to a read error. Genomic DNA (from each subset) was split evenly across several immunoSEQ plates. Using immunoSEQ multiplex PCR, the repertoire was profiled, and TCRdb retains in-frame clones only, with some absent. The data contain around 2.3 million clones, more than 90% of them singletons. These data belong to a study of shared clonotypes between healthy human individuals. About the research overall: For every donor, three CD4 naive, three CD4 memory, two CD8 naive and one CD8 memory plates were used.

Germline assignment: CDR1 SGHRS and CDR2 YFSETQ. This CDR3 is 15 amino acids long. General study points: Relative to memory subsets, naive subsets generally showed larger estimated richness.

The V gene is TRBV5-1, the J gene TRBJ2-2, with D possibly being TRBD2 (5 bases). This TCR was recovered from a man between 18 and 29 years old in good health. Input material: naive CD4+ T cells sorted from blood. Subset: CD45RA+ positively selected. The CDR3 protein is CASSLGKSGTGELFF. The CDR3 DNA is TGCGCCAGCAGTTTGGGTAAAAGCGGCACCGGGGAGCTGTTTTTT.